These 4 T cell receptor beta chains originate from one sample sequenced in a study of cytomegalovirus exposure and HLA in healthy donors. Both 60 Vbeta primers and 13 Jbeta primers went into the PCR. Clones were read by immunoSEQ multiplex PCR, and TCRdb kept only the in-frame ones, dropping some. The table lists 90,000 to 150,000 clones, about three fifths of them singletons. Sequencing used PBMCs. These receptors were obtained from a man aged 40-49 years in good health and CMV-seropositive.

This clone was found a few times. The chain couples TRBV4-1 to TRBJ2-3; possible D gene TRBD2, 5 bases. This CDR3 is 15 amino acids long. V gave up 6 bases and J gave up 1 base, with 14 bases separating them. Germline V gives CDR1 MGHRA, CDR2 YSYEKL. CDR3 DNA: TGCGCCAGCAGAAGCGGCAGCCTAGGCACAGATACGCAGTATTTT. This sequence encodes CASRSGSLGTDTQYF.

V gene TRBV12-5 combines with J gene TRBJ1-2; 7 nucleotides line up with TRBD1. Germline CDR1 and CDR2: LGHNT and FRNRAP. The CDR3 runs to 14 residues. V lost 1 base to trimming and J lost 8 bases; unmatched junction nucleotides: 7. CDR3 nucleotides: TGTGCTAGTGGTTTGGAGGAGGGGGCTGGAGGCTACACCTTC. It specifies CASGLEEGAGGYTF. Full variable domain (missing parts from reference TRBV12-5 and TRBJ1-2): DARVTQTPRHKVTEMGQEVTMRCQPILGHNTVFWYRQTMMQGLELLAYFRNRAPLDDSGMPKDRFSAEMPDATLATLKIQPSEPRDSAVYFCASGLEEGAGGYTFGSGTRLTVV.

This clone was counted only a few times. This chain uses TRBV5-1 with TRBJ2-5; tentative D call: TRBD2 (7 bases). The CDR3 extends over 15 amino acids. V lost 3 bases and J 3 bases, leaving 15 bases between the germline ends. Germline CDR1 and CDR2: SGHRS and YFSETQ. This CDR3 reads CASSSVRGGKETQYF. In nucleotides, the CDR3 is TGCGCCAGCAGCTCGGTGAGGGGGGGTAAAGAGACCCAGTACTTC.

This sequence joins TRBV5-6 and TRBJ1-1; D not resolved. This CDR3 region has 15 residues. CDR1 is SGHDT and CDR2 is YYEEEE in the germline V gene. Trimming removed 4 bases from V and 0 bases from J, with 13 bases in between. The CDR3 sequence is CASSPFTLLNTEAFF. As DNA, the CDR3 is TGTGCCAGCAGCCCCTTTACATTACTGAACACTGAAGCTTTCTTT.